The 5 T cell receptor beta chains listed next were all sequenced from one sample in a study of untreated major depressive disorder. The method was immunoSEQ multiplex PCR; TCRdb's version includes in-frame clones alone and lacks a portion of them. In the table there are just under 20,000 clones, under 90% of which are singletons. The sample consisted of CD4+ T cells from PBMCs. These receptor sequences come from a woman in her 30s in good health.

This chain joins TRBV5-1 and TRBJ2-7; 10 bases map to TRBD2. Germline V gene lookup returns CDR1 SGHRS and CDR2 YFSETQ. The CDR3 runs 17 residues. The trim removed 7 bases at V and 2 bases at J, leaving 15 bases unmatched. Written as DNA, the CDR3 is TGCGCCAGCCCGAACGGTTCTAGCGGGAGTTGGACCTACGAGCAGTACTTC. Translation gives CASPNGSSGSWTYEQYF.

CDR3 nucleotides: TGCGCCAGCAGCTTGGGGGGCGTTGGCACTGAAGCTTTCTTT. This translates into CASSLGGVGTEAFF. The rearrangement uses TRBV5-1 and TRBJ1-1, with TRBD1 as a possible D gene (5 bases). The CDR3 totals 14 residues. The V gene's germline CDR1 is SGHRS and CDR2 YFSETQ. Between the trimmed V and J ends, which lost 0 bases and 4 bases, there was a span of 10 bases. Based on the CDR3 plus reference TRBV5-1 and TRBJ1-1, the full variable domain is KAGVTQTPRYLIKTRGQQVTLSCSPISGHRSVSWYQQTPGQGLQFLFEYFSETQRNKGNFPGRFSGRQFSNSRSEMNVSTLELGDSALYLCASSLGGVGTEAFFGQGTRLTVV.

The chain is built from TRBV9 and TRBJ2-7, with D perhaps TRBD1 or TRBD2 (6 bases each). This CDR3 comprises 15 residues. Germline V gives CDR1 SGDLS, CDR2 YYNGEE. Trimming pared 4 bases from V and 3 bases from J, leaving 17 bases between. This CDR3 reads CASSSNGGGGYEQYF. As DNA, the CDR3 is TGTGCCAGCAGCTCCAATGGCGGAGGGGGCTACGAGCAGTACTTC.

The J gene is TRBJ2-7, the V gene TRBV28, with D perhaps matching TRBD2 (6 bases). The germline gives CDR1 MDHEN, CDR2 SYDVKM. The CDR3 sequence is 13 residues long. V was cut by 3 bases and J by 2 bases, with 8 bases left in between. The CDR3 loop reads CASSLEGPYEQYF. As DNA, the CDR3 is TGTGCCAGCAGTTTGGAGGGGCCCTACGAGCAGTACTTC. Drawing the rest from reference TRBV28 and TRBJ2-7, the complete variable domain is DVKVTQSSRYLVKRTGEKVFLECVQDMDHENMFWYRQDPGLGLRLIYFSYDVKMKEKGDIPEGYSVSREKKERFSLILESASTNQTSMYLCASSLEGPYEQYFGPGTRLTVT.

The chain recombines TRBV5-1 with TRBJ2-1; D remains ambiguous. The V end was cut by 4 bases, the J end by 5 bases, with 10 bases between. The CDR3 has 13 amino acids. Per germline, CDR1 SGHRS and CDR2 YFSETQ. CDR3 DNA sequence: TGCGCCAGCAGCGGCGCTACCGACAATGAGCAGTTCTTC. This encodes CASSGATDNEQFF.